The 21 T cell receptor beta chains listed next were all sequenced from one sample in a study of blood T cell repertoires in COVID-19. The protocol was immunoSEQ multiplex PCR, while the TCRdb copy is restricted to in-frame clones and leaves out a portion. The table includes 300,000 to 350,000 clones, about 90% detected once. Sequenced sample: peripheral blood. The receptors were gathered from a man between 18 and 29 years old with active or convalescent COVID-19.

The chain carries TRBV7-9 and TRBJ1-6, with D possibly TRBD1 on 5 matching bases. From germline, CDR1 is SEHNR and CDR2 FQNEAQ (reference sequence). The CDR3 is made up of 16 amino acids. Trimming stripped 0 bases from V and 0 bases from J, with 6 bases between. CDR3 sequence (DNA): TGTGCCAGCAGCTTAGCAGGGGACTCCTATAATTCACCCCTCCACTTT. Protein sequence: CASSLAGDSYNSPLHF.

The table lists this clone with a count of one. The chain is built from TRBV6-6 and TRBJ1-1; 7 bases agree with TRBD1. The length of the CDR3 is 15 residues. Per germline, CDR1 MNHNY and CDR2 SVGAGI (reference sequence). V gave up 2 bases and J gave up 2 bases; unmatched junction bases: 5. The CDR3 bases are TGTGCCAGCAGTTACGACAGGGTTTCAAACACTGAAGCTTTCTTT. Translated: CASSYDRVSNTEAFF.

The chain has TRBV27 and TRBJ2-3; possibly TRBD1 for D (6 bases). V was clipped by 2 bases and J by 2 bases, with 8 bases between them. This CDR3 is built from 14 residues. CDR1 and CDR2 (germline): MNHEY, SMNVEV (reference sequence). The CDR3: CASSLRGFTDTQYF. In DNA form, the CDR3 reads TGTGCCAGCAGTTTAAGGGGGTTCACAGATACGCAGTATTTT.

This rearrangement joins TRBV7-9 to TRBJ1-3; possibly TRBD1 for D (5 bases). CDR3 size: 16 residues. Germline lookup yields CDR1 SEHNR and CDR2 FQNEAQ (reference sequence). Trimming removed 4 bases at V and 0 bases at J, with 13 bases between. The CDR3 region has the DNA TGTGCCAGCAGCTACCGACAGAGCGTCTCTGGAAACACCATATATTTT. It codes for CASSYRQSVSGNTIYF.

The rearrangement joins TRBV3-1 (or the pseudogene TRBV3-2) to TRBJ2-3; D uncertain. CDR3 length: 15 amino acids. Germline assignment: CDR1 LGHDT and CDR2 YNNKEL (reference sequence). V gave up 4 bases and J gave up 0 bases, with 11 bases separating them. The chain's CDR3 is CASSPRGASTDTQYF. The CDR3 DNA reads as TGTGCCAGCAGCCCTCGCGGAGCTAGCACAGATACGCAGTATTTT.

The CDR3 loop is CSVAPGSSTDTQYF. The DNA for the CDR3 is TGCAGCGTCGCCCCCGGTTCTAGCACAGATACGCAGTATTTT. The V gene is TRBV29-1, the J gene TRBJ2-3; D is unclear. Per the germline V gene, CDR1 is SQVTM and CDR2 is ANQGSEA. Trimming cost V 6 bases and J 0 bases, with 13 bases left between them. The CDR3 loop spans 14 amino acids.

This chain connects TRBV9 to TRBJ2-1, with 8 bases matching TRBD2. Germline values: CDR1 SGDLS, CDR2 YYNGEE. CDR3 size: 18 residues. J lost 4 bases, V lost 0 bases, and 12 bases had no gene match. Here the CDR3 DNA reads TGTGCCAGCAGCGTAGCTGGGGATAGCGGGGTGGGATACAATGAGCAGTTCTTC. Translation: CASSVAGDSGVGYNEQFF.

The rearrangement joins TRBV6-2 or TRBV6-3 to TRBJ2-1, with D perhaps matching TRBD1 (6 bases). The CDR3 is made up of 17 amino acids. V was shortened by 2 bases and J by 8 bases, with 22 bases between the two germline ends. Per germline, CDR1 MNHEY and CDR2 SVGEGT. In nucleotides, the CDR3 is TGTGCCAGCAGTTACCTTAGAACAGGGATGGTTCGCTATGAGCAGTTCTTC. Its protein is CASSYLRTGMVRYEQFF.

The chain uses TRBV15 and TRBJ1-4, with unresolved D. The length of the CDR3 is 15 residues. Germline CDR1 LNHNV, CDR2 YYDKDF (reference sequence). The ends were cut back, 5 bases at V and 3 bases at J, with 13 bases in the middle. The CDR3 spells CATSVAWRANEKLFF. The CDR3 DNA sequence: TGTGCCACCAGCGTCGCCTGGAGGGCTAATGAAAAACTGTTTTTT.

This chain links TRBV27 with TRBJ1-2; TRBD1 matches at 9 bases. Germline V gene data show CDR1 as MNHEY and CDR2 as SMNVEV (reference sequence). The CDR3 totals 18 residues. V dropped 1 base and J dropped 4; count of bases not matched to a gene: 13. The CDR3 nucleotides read TGTGCCAGCAGTTTATTGGCCGGGACAGGGACCCCCGTCTATGGCTACACCTTC. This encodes CASSLLAGTGTPVYGYTF.

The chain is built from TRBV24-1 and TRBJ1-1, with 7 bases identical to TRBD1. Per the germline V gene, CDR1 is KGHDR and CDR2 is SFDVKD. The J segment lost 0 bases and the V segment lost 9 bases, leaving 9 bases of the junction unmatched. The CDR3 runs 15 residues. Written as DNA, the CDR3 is TGTGCCACCGGGGGGACCGGGACAGTGAACACTGAAGCTTTCTTT. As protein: CATGGTGTVNTEAFF.

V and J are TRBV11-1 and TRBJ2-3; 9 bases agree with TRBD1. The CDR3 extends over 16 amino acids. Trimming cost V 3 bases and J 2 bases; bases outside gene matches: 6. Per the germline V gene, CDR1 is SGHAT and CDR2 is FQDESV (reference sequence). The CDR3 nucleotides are TGTGCCAGCAGCTTGCACAGGGGGCTGCTCACAGATACGCAGTATTTT. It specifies CASSLHRGLLTDTQYF.

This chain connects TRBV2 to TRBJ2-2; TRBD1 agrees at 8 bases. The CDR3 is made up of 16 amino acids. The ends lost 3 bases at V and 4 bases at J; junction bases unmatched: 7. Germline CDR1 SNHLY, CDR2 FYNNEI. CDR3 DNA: TGTGCCAGCAGTGATGGGAAGACAGGGGTCACCGGGGAGCTGTTTTTT. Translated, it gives CASSDGKTGVTGELFF.

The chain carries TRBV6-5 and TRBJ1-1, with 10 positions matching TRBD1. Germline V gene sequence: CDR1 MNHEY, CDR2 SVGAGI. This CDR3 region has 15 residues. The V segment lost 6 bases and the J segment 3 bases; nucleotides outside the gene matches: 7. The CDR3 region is CASSSTGGRHTEAFF. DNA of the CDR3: TGTGCCAGCAGCTCGACAGGGGGCAGGCACACTGAAGCTTTCTTT.

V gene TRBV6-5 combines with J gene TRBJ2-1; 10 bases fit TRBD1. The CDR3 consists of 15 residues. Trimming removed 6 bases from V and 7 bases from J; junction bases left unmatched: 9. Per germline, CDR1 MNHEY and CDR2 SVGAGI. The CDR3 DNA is TGTGCCAGCAGGCAGACAGGGGGCGCGAAAAATGAGCAGTTCTTC. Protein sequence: CASRQTGGAKNEQFF.

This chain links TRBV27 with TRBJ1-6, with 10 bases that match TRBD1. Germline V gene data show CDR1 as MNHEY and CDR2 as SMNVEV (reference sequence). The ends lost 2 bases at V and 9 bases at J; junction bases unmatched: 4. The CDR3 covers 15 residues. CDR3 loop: CASSLTDRGFSPLHF. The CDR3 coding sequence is TGTGCCAGCAGTTTAACGGACAGGGGGTTTTCACCCCTCCACTTT.

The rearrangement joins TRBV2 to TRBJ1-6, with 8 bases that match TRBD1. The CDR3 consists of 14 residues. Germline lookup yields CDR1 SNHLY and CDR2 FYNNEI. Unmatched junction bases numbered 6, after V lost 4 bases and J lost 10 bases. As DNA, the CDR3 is TGTGCCAGCAGTGGACAGGGGAGTAGGTCACCCCTCCACTTT. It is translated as CASSGQGSRSPLHF.

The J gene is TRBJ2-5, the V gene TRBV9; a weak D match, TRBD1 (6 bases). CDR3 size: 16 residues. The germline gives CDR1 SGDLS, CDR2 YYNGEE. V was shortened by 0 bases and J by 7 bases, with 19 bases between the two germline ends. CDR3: CASSVDGVGGSGTQYF. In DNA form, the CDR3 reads TGTGCCAGCAGCGTAGACGGGGTAGGGGGATCGGGGACCCAGTACTTC.

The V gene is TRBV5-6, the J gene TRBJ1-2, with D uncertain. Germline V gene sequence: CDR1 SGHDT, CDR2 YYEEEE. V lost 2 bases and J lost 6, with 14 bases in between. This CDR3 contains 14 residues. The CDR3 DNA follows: TGTGCCAGCAGCTTCGTGGAGAAGGTTGATGGCTACACCTTC. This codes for CASSFVEKVDGYTF.

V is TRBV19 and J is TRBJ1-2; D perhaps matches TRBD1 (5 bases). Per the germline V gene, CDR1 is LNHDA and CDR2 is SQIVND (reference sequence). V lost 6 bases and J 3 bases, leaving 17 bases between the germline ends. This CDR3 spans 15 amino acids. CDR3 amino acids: CASSQLARDYYGYTF. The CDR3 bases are TGTGCCAGTAGCCAACTAGCCAGGGATTACTATGGCTACACCTTC.

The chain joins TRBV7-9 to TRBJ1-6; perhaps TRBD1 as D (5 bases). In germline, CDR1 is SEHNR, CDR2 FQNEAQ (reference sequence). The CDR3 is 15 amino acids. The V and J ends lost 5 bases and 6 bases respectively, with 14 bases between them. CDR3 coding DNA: TGTGCCAGCAGCCGAGCCGGACAAGTTAATTCACCCCTCCACTTT. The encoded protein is CASSRAGQVNSPLHF.